The 10 T cell receptor beta chains listed next were all sequenced from one sample in a study of post-analysis software for immune sequencing data. Study-wide results and limits: When patients were compared with controls, about five TRBV segments were more frequent, TRBV5-6, TRBV5-1 and TRBV20-1 among them.

TCR beta libraries were prepared from cDNA with unique molecular identifiers. TCRdb redid the calling of the PCR reads with MiXCR, one entry per CDR3 protein. The table lists about 430,000 distinct CDR3 sequences, over 30% of them singletons. These receptors have no known antigen. The sample comprised blood. The receptors were sampled from a girl under 10 years old with multiple sclerosis.

The gene calls are TRBV15 and TRBJ2-3; 9 positions agree with TRBD1. The J segment lost 4 bases and the V segment lost 8 bases, leaving 10 bases of the junction unmatched. This CDR3 spans 15 amino acids. Germline-derived CDR1 and CDR2 are LNHNV and YYDKDF (reference sequence). For the CDR3, the DNA is TGTGCCACCTCGTACCCACAGGGGGCCTCAGATACGCAGTATTTT. Translation gives CATSYPQGASDTQYF.

The gene calls are TRBV20-1 and TRBJ1-4; 10 positions agree with TRBD1. V lost 5 bases, J lost 7 bases, and 7 bases stayed unmatched. In germline, CDR1 is DFQATT, CDR2 SNEGSKA (reference sequence). This CDR3 region has 14 residues. For the CDR3, the DNA is TGCAGTGCTGATGTGGGACAGGGGAGTGAAAAACTGTTTTTT. Amino acids: CSADVGQGSEKLFF.

This clonotype was picked up a small number of times. J is TRBJ1-6 and V is TRBV5-1, with TRBD1 matching over 8 bases. This CDR3 is built from 14 residues. Trimming removed 4 bases from V and 10 bases from J; junction bases left unmatched: 7. CDR1 and CDR2 from the germline V gene are SGHRS and YFSETQ. CDR3 region: CASSLRTGQSPLHF. In DNA, the CDR3 is TGCGCCAGCAGCCTACGGACAGGGCAGTCACCCCTCCACTTT.

In its sample, this clonotype was seen a few times. The V gene is TRBV9, the J gene TRBJ2-7; D gene uncertain. V lost 0 bases to trimming and J lost 0 bases, with 13 bases between them. CDR1 is SGDLS and CDR2 is YYNGEE in the germline V gene. The CDR3 contains 16 residues. The DNA for the CDR3 is TGTGCCAGCAGCGTAGGCGTCGGCGGATACTCCTACGAGCAGTACTTC. This codes for CASSVGVGGYSYEQYF.

The V call is TRBV12-3 or TRBV12-4, the J call TRBJ2-5; 10 bases are a match to TRBD2. The J call may not be correct, given that the DNA end is closer to TRBJ2-7. This CDR3 has 17 residues. The CDR3 reads CASSLAPGLANVYEQYF. The CDR3 region has the DNA TGTGCCAGCAGTTTAGCGCCGGGACTAGCGAACGTCTACGAGCAGTACTTC.

V and J are TRBV20-1 and TRBJ1-4, with TRBD1 matching 12 bases. CDR1 and CDR2 from the germline V gene are DFQATT and SNEGSKA (reference sequence). V trimming: 0 bases; J trimming: 4 bases; junction bases outside the gene matches: 9. This CDR3 has 18 residues. CDR3 in DNA: TGCAGTGCTAGAGATAGCCTGGGGACAGGGGGCTTTAATGAAAAACTGTTTTTT. It codes for CSARDSLGTGGFNEKLFF.

The chain has TRBV20-1 and TRBJ2-7, with 8 bases lining up with TRBD2. V trimming: 6 bases; J trimming: 4 bases; junction bases outside the gene matches: 11. The CDR3 is 14 residues long. Germline-derived CDR1 and CDR2 are DFQATT and SNEGSKA (reference sequence). Written as DNA, the CDR3 is TGCAGTGCCCTTCGGTCACTAGCGGAATACGAGCAGTACTTC. Amino acid sequence: CSALRSLAEYEQYF.

This chain joins TRBV5-1 and TRBJ2-7, with 9 bases fitting TRBD1. The germline V gene encodes CDR1 SGHRS and CDR2 YFSETQ. The CDR3 has 14 amino acids. V gave up 4 bases and J gave up 3 bases; unmatched junction bases: 5. The CDR3 here is CASSHGTGLYEQYF. The CDR3 region has the DNA TGCGCCAGCAGCCACGGGACAGGGCTCTACGAGCAGTACTTC.

This clonotype has just a few counts. The chain uses TRBV4-1 and TRBJ1-2, with D uncertain. The V end was cut by 0 bases, the J end by 0 bases, with 20 bases between. Germline V gives CDR1 MGHRA, CDR2 YSYEKL. This CDR3 has 19 residues. Here the CDR3 reads CASSQDYVTGGIANYGYTF. CDR3 nucleotide sequence: TGCGCCAGCAGCCAAGATTATGTTACTGGTGGCATAGCTAACTATGGCTACACCTTC.

Only a few counts were recorded for this clonotype. The chain recombines TRBV6-1 with TRBJ1-6; 7 bases align to TRBD1. The CDR3 sequence is 14 residues long. Trimming removed 6 bases from V and 7 bases from J; junction bases left unmatched: 6. The germline CDR1 and CDR2 sequences are MNHNS and SASEGT. The CDR3 sequence: CASSVGQVNSPLHF. In nucleotides, the CDR3 is TGTGCCAGCAGCGTCGGACAGGTCAATTCACCCCTCCACTTT.